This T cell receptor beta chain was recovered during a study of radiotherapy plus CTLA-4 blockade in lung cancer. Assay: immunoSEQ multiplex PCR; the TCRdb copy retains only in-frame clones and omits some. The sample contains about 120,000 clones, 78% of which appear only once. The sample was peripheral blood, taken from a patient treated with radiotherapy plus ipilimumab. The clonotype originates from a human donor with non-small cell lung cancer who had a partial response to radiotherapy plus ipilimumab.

The chain's CDR3 is CASSFPSRGRTDTQYF. The CDR3 DNA is TGTGCCAGCAGTTTTCCGTCCAGGGGTAGGACAGATACGCAGTATTTT. The genes are TRBV28 and TRBJ2-3; D possibly corresponds to TRBD1 (6 bases). Germline V gives CDR1 MDHEN, CDR2 SYDVKM. The V end was cut by 3 bases, the J end by 3 bases, with 16 bases between. The CDR3 has 16 amino acids. Variable domain in full (rest from reference TRBV28 and TRBJ2-3): DVKVTQSSRYLVKRTGEKVFLECVQDMDHENMFWYRQDPGLGLRLIYFSYDVKMKEKGDIPEGYSVSREKKERFSLILESASTNQTSMYLCASSFPSRGRTDTQYFGPGTRLTVL.